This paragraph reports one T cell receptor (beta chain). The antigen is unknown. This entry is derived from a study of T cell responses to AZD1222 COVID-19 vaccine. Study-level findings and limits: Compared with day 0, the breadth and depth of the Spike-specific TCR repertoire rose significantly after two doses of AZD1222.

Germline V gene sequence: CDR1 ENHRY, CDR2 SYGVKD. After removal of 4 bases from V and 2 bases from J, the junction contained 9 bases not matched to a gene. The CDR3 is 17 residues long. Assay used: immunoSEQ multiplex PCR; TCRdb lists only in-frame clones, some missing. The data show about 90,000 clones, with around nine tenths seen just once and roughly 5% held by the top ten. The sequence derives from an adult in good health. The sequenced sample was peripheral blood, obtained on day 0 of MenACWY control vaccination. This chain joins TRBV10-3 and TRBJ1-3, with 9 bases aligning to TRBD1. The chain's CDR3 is CAISGIGTGSPGNTIYF. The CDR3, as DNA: TGTGCCATCAGTGGGATCGGGACAGGGTCTCCTGGAAACACCATATATTTT.